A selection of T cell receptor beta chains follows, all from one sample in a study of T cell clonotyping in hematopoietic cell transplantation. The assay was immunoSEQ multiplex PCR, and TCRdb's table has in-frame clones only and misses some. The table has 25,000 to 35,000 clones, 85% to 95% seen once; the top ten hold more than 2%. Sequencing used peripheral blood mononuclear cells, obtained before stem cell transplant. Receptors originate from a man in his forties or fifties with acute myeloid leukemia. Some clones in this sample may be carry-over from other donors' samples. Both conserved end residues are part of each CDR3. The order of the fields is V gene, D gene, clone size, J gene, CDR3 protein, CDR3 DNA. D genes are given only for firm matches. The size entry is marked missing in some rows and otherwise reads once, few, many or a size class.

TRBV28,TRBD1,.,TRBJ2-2,CASSLLFTGGDTGELFF,TGTGCCAGCAGTTTATTATTCACAGGGGGAGACACCGGGGAGCTGTTTTTT
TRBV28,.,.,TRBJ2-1,CASSPWRDEQFF,TGTGCCAGCAGTCCTTGGAGGGATGAGCAGTTCTTC
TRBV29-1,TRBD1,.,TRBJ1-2,CSVEGQGDGYGYTF,TGCAGCGTTGAAGGTCAGGGGGACGGCTATGGCTACACCTTC
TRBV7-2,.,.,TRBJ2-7,CASSQRGSSYEQYF,TGTGCCAGCAGTCAACGAGGGTCCTCCTACGAGCAGTACTTC
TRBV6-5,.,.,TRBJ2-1,CASSPRASSYNEQFF,TGTGCCAGCAGTCCCAGGGCGAGCTCCTACAATGAGCAGTTCTTC
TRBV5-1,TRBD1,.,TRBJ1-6,CASSWDRTNSPLHF,TGCGCCAGCAGCTGGGACAGGACGAATTCACCCCTCCACTTT
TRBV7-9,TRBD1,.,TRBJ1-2,CASSLGQPTPSGDGYTF,TGTGCCAGCAGCTTGGGACAGCCAACTCCGTCTGGGGATGGCTACACCTTC
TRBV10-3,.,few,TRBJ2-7,CAISESLFIGGPYEQYF,TGTGCCATCAGTGAGTCTCTTTTCATAGGGGGTCCCTACGAGCAGTACTTC
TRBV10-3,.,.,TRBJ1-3,CAIGSQGDTIYF,TGTGCCATCGGTTCCCAAGGAGACACCATATATTTT
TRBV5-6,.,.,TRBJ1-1,CASNRRGNTEAFF,TGTGCCAGCAACCGTAGGGGGAACACTGAAGCTTTCTTT
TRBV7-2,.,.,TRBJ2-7,CASSLEVRAYEQYF,TGTGCCAGCAGCTTAGAGGTCCGAGCCTACGAGCAGTACTTC
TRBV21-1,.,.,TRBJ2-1,CASSKAGCNEQFF,TGTGCCAGCAGCAAAGCGGGGTGCAATGAGCAGTTCTTC